This T cell receptor beta chain was captured by sequencing in a study of glioma-infiltrating T cells after dendritic cell vaccination. On the study more broadly: Dendritic cell vaccination trial patients had either newly diagnosed or recurrent glioblastoma.

Time point described: after dendritic cell vaccination, including at tumor progression/relapse. Selection required adequate fresh-frozen tumor tissue plus more than two years' survival data. All glioblastoma patients lacked an isocitrate dehydrogenase mutation. The table lists this clone with a few counts. What it recognizes is unknown. Generated by immunoSEQ multiplex PCR, the TCRdb table keeps only in-frame clones and is missing some. The sample includes about 87,000 clones, around 86% seen only once; the top ten take under 7%. V was pared by 4 bases and J by 4 bases, with 9 bases of the junction left unmatched. This CDR3 comprises 15 residues. The germline CDR1 and CDR2 sequences are MGHRA and YSYEKL. Study-wide findings and caveats: Estimated pretreatment TIL content predicted outcome after dendritic cell vaccination.

The starting material was blood, obtained after dendritic cell vaccination. This clonotype was obtained from a human donor with glioblastoma. V gene TRBV4-1 combines with J gene TRBJ1-2, with TRBD1 matching 7 bases. CDR3 coding DNA: TGCGCCAGCAGCCTAAGGACAGGCGTTGTCTATGGCTACACCTTC. It codes for CASSLRTGVVYGYTF.